This passage covers 10 T cell receptor beta chains from one sample sequenced in a study of blood T cell repertoires in COVID-19. Only in-frame clones appear in the TCRdb table, and some are missing; sequencing was by immunoSEQ multiplex PCR. The data show 150,000 or so clones, roughly 84% seen once. Sequenced input: peripheral blood. The receptors were gathered from an older woman with acute or convalescent COVID-19.

V gene TRBV11-3 combines with J gene TRBJ2-3; D might be TRBD1 (6 bases). V lost 8 bases, J lost 0 bases, and 9 bases lay in between. Germline V gives CDR1 SGHNT, CDR2 YENEEA. The CDR3 totals 13 residues. In nucleotides, the CDR3 is TGTGCCAGCGGACAGTTTAGCACAGATACGCAGTATTTT. Residues: CASGQFSTDTQYF. Variable domain in full (rest from reference TRBV11-3 and TRBJ2-3): EAGVVQSPRYKIIEKKQPVAFWCNPISGHNTLYWYLQNLGQGPELLIRYENEEAVDDSQLPKDRFSAERLKGVDSTLKIQPAELGDSAVYLCASGQFSTDTQYFGPGTRLTVL.

V gene TRBV10-3 combines with J gene TRBJ1-5, with 8 bases identical to TRBD1. The CDR3 length is 15 residues. Germline V gives CDR1 ENHRY, CDR2 SYGVKD. Unmatched junction bases numbered 6, after V lost 8 bases and J lost 0 bases. The CDR3, as DNA: TGTGCCATCCAACAGGGGGGGAATAGCAATCAGCCCCAGCATTTT. As protein: CAIQQGGNSNQPQHF.

The rearrangement links TRBV19 to TRBJ2-3; 11 bases are shared with TRBD2. The CDR3 runs to 16 residues. Germline CDR1 and CDR2: LNHDA and SQIVND (reference sequence). Unmatched junction bases numbered 7, after V lost 6 bases and J lost 2 bases. Written as DNA, the CDR3 is TGTGCCAGTAGCCCCTCTAGCGGGGGGAACACAGATACGCAGTATTTT. This translates into CASSPSSGGNTDTQYF.

Here the CDR3 reads CASSLSGLFNQPQHF. As DNA, the CDR3 is TGTGCCAGCAGCTTATCGGGACTCTTTAATCAGCCCCAGCATTTT. The chain is built from TRBV7-8 and TRBJ1-5, with D possibly being TRBD1 (5 bases). Germline assignment: CDR1 SGHVS and CDR2 FQNEAQ. The V end was cut by 2 bases, the J end by 4 bases, with 12 bases between. There are 15 residues in the CDR3. Together with reference TRBV7-8 and TRBJ1-5, the CDR3 gives the full variable domain: GAGVSQSPRYKVAKRGQDVALRCDPISGHVSLFWYQQALGQGPEFLTYFQNEAQLDKSGLPSDRFFAERPEGSVSTLKIQRTQQEDSAVYLCASSLSGLFNQPQHFGDGTRLSIL.

The chain uses TRBV5-1 and TRBJ1-6, with 11 bases matching TRBD1. This CDR3 is 15 amino acids long. Per the germline V gene, CDR1 is SGHRS and CDR2 is YFSETQ. The V gene end was trimmed by 0 bases and the J gene end by 9 bases; junction bases not matched to a gene: 2. The CDR3 region is CASSLEGTGGSPLHF. CDR3 nucleotides: TGCGCCAGCAGCTTGGAGGGGACAGGGGGTTCACCCCTCCACTTT.

The rearrangement links TRBV7-9 to TRBJ1-2; the match to TRBD1 covers 8 bases. The length of the CDR3 is 15 residues. Trimming took 5 bases from V and 6 from J; bases not matched to a gene: 11. CDR1 and CDR2 from the germline V gene are SEHNR and FQNEAQ (reference sequence). CDR3 residues: CASSPPGGAPNGYTF. CDR3 bases: TGTGCCAGCAGCCCCCCAGGGGGCGCTCCCAATGGCTACACCTTC.

This chain uses TRBV5-1 with TRBJ1-1; D is uncertain. The CDR3 totals 15 residues. The ends were cut back, 0 bases at V and 5 bases at J, with 14 bases in the middle. Germline V CDR1 and CDR2: SGHRS, YFSETQ. The CDR3 loop reads CASSLGRAGSTEAFF. The CDR3 DNA reads as TGCGCCAGCAGCTTGGGACGGGCGGGTAGTACTGAAGCTTTCTTT.

The table lists this clone with a count of one. V gene TRBV12-5 combines with J gene TRBJ1-1, with D unclear. Per germline, CDR1 LGHNT and CDR2 FRNRAP. Trimming stripped 1 base from V and 2 bases from J, with 5 bases between. This CDR3 is built from 13 residues. CDR3 sequence reads: CASGLAFNTEAFF. CDR3 bases: TGTGCTAGTGGTTTGGCCTTTAACACTGAAGCTTTCTTT.

In DNA form, the CDR3 reads TGTGCCAGCAGCGACAGGGGAGGTGAAGCTTTCTTT. Translating gives CASSDRGGEAFF. The chain combines TRBV27 with TRBJ1-1, with TRBD1 matching 8 bases. CDR1 MNHEY and CDR2 SMNVEV come from the germline V gene (reference sequence). The CDR3 is 12 residues long. The junction had 4 bases not matched to a gene; V was cut back by 6 bases and J by 7 bases.

The chain couples TRBV5-4 to TRBJ2-1; TRBD2 aligns across 9 bases. V lost 4 bases to trimming and J lost 10 bases; unmatched junction nucleotides: 12. CDR1 SGHNT and CDR2 YYREEE come from the germline V gene (reference sequence). The CDR3 consists of 15 residues. The CDR3 here is CASSPLGGGAPEQFF. The CDR3 bases are TGTGCCAGCAGCCCACTTGGCGGGGGGGCCCCGGAGCAGTTCTTC.